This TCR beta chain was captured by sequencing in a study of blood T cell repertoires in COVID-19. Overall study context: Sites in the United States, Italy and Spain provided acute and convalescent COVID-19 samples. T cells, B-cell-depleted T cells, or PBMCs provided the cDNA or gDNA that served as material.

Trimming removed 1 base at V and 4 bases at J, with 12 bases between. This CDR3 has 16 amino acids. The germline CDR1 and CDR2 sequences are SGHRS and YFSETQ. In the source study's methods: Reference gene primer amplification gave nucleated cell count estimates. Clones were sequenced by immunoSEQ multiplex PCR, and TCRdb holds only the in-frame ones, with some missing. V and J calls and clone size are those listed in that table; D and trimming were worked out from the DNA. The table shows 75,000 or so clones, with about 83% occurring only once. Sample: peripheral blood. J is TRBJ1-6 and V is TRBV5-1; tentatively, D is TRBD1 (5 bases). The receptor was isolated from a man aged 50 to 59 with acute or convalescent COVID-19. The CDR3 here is CASSLSTGVYNSPLHF. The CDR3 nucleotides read TGCGCCAGCAGCTTGAGTACAGGCGTTTATAATTCACCCCTCCACTTT.